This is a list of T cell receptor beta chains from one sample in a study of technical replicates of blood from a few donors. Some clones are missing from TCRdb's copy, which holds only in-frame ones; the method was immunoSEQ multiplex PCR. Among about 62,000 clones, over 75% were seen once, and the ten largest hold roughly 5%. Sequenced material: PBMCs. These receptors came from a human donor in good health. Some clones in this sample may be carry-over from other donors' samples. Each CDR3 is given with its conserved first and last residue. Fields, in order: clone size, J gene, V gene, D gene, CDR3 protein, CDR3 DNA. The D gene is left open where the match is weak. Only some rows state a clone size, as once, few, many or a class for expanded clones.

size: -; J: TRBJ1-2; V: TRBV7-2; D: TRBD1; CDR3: CASSLAGTGGVKTGYTF; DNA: TGTGCCAGCAGCTTAGCGGGGACAGGGGGGGTTAAGACTGGCTACACCTTC
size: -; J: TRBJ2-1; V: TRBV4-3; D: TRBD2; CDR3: CASSASSRGVGEQFF; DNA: TGCGCCAGCAGCGCATCGTCGCGGGGGGTGGGTGAGCAGTTCTTC
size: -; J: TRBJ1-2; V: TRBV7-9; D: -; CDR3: CASSLLGLNYGYTF; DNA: TGTGCCAGCAGCTTACTTGGGCTTAACTATGGCTACACCTTC
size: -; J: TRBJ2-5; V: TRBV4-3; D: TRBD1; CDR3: CASSQDRGQETQYF; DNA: TGCGCCAGCAGCCAAGACAGGGGGCAAGAGACCCAGTACTTC
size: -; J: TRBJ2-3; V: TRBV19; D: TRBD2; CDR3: CASSRPGTSTYF; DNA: TGTGCCAGTAGTAGGCCCGGGACTAGTACGTATTTT
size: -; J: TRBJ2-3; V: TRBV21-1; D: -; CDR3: CASSSPSLDPDTQYF; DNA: TGTGCCAGCAGCTCCCCCTCCCTAGATCCAGATACGCAGTATTTT
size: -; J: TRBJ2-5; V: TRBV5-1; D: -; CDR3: CASSLGAEETQYF; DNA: TGCGCCAGCAGCTTAGGAGCGGAAGAGACCCAGTACTTC
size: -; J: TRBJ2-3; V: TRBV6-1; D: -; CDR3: CASRGGRPVDTQYF; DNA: TGTGCCAGCAGAGGGGGTAGGCCGGTAGATACGCAGTATTTT
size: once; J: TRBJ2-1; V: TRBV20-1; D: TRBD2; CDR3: CSAASGSGFF; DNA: TGCAGTGCTGCTAGCGGCAGTGGGTTCTTC
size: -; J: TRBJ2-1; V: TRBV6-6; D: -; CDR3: CASRGADSNNEQFF; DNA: TGTGCCAGCAGGGGGGCTGACTCGAACAATGAGCAGTTCTTC
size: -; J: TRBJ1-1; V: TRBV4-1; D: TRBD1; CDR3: CASSQDSGRGTRNTEAFF; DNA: TGCGCCAGCAGCCAAGATAGCGGCAGGGGGACTCGGAACACTGAAGCTTTCTTT
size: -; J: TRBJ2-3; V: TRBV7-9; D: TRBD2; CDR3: CASSLRPSGADTQYF; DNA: TGTGCCAGCAGCTTAAGGCCTAGCGGGGCAGATACGCAGTATTTT
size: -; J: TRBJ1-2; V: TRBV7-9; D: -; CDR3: CASSAQGPAYGYTF; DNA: TGTGCCAGCAGCGCCCAGGGGCCCGCTTATGGCTACACCTTC
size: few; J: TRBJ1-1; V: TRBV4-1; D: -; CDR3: CASSLREHTEAFF; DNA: TGCGCCAGCAGCCTAAGAGAACACACTGAAGCTTTCTTT
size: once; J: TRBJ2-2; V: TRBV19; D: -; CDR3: CASSPVEESTGELFF; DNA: TGTGCCAGTAGCCCCGTTGAGGAATCCACCGGGGAGCTGTTTTTT
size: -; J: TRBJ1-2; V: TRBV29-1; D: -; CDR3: CSVGTPGGPYGYTF; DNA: TGCAGCGTTGGCACACCAGGTGGCCCCTATGGCTACACCTTC
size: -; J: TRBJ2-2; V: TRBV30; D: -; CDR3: CAWSVSRGNTGELFF; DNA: TGTGCCTGGAGTGTATCTCGGGGGAACACCGGGGAGCTGTTTTTT
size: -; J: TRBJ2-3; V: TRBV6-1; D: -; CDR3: CASNSAGRTDTQYF; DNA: TGTGCCAGCAACTCGGCAGGGAGGACAGATACGCAGTATTTT
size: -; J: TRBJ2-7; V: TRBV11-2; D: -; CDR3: CASSPHVGEEYF; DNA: TGTGCCAGCAGTCCCCATGTGGGAGAGGAGTACTTC
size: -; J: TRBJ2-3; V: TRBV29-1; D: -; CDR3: CSAGSSTDTQYF; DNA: TGCAGCGCGGGATCTAGCACAGATACGCAGTATTTT
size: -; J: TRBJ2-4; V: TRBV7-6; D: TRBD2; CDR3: CASSLGYVREGAKNIQYF; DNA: TGTGCCAGCAGCTTGGGCTATGTGCGGGAGGGGGCCAAAAACATTCAGTACTTC
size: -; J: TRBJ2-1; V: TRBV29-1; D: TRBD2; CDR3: CSVRTSGRLYNEQFF; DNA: TGCAGCGTTCGGACTAGCGGGAGGTTATACAATGAGCAGTTCTTC
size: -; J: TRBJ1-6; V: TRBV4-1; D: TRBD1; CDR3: CASSPRTGGDNSPLHF; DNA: TGCGCCAGCAGCCCTAGGACAGGGGGAGATAATTCACCCCTCCACTTT
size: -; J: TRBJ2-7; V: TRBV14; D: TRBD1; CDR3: CASSPSDRGLYEQYF; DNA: TGTGCCAGCAGCCCCTCGGACAGGGGCCTTTACGAGCAGTACTTC
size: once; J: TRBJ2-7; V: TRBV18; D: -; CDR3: CASSPGGYEQYF; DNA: TGTGCCAGCTCACCCGGGGGATACGAGCAGTACTTC
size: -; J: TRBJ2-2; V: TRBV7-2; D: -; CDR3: CASSTRLVSSTGELFF; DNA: TGTGCCAGCAGCACCCGCCTAGTCTCTAGCACCGGGGAGCTGTTTTTT
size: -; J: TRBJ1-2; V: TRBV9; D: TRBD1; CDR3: CASSFTGGHYGYTF; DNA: TGTGCCAGCAGTTTTACAGGGGGGCACTATGGCTACACCTTC
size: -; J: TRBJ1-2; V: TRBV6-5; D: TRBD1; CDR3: CASSSGQGYYGYTF; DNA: TGTGCCAGCAGTTCGGGACAGGGATACTATGGCTACACCTTC
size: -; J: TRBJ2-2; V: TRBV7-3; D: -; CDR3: CASSLDPGNTGELFF; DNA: TGTGCCAGCAGCCTAGATCCGGGGAACACCGGGGAGCTGTTTTTT
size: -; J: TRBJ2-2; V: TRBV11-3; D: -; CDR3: CASSSTTPFAGELFF; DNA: TGTGCCAGCAGCTCCACTACTCCTTTCGCCGGGGAGCTGTTTTTT
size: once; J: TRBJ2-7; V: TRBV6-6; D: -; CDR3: CASSYGGNPSSYEQYF; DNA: TGTGCCAGCAGTTACGGCGGGAACCCTAGCTCCTACGAGCAGTACTTC